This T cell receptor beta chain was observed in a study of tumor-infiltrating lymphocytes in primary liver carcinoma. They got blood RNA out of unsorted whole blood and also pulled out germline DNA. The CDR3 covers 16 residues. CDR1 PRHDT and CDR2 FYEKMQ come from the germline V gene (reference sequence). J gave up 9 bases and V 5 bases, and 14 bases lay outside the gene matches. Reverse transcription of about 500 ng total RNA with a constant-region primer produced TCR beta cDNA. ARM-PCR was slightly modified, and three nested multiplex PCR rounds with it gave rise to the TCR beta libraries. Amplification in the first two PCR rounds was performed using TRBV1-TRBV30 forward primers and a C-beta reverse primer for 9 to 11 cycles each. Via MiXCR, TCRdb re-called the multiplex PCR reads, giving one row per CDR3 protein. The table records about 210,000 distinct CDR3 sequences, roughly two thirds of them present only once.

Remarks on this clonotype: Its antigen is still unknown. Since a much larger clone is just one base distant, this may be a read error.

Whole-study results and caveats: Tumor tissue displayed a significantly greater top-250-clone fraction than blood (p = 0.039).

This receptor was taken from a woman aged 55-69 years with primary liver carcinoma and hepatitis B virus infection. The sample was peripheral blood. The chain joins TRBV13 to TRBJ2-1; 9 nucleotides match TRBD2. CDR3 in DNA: TGTGCCAGCAGCCCCCCGACTAGCGGCATTTTGCTTGAGCAGTTCTTC. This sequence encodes CASSPPTSGILLEQFF.